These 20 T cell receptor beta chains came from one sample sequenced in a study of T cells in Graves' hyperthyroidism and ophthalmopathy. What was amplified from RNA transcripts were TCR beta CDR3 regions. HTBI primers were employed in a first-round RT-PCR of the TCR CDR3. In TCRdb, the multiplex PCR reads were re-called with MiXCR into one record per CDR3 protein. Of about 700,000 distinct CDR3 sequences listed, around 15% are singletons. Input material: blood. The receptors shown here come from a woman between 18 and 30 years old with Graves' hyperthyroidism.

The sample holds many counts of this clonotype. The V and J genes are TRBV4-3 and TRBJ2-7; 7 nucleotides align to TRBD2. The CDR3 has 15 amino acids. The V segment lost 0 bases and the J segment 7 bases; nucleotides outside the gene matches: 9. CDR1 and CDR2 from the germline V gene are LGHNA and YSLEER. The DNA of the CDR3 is TGCGCCAGCAGCCAAGATAGGGCGGGAGCGGGAGAGCAGTACTTC. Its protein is CASSQDRAGAGEQYF.

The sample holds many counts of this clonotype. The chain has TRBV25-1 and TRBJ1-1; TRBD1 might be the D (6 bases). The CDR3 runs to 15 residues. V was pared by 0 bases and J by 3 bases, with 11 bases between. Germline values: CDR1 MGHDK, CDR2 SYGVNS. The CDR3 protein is CASSEYGGADTEAFF. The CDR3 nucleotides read TGTGCCAGCAGTGAATACGGGGGCGCGGACACTGAAGCTTTCTTT.

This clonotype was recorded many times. The CDR3 DNA follows: TGTGCCAGCAGCTCCACAGGGCCAGATACGCAGTATTTT. Protein: CASSSTGPDTQYF. The chain carries TRBV5-5 and TRBJ2-3, with D tentatively TRBD1 (6 bases). The CDR3 sequence is 13 residues long. Germline V gene data show CDR1 as SGHKS and CDR2 as YYEKEE (reference sequence). Trimming took off 3 bases at V and 4 bases at J, with 9 bases between the two ends.

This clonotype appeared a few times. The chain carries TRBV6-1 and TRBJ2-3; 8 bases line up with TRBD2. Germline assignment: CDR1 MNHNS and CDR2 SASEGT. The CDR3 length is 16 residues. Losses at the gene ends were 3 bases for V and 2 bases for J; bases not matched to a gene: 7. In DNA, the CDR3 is TGTGCCAGCAGTGATGGGCTAGCGGGCCCCACAGATACGCAGTATTTT. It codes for CASSDGLAGPTDTQYF.

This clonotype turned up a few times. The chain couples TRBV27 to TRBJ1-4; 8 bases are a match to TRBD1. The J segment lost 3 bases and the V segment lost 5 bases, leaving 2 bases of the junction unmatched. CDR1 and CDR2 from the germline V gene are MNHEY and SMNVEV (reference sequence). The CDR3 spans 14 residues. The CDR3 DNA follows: TGTGCCAGCAGTAGGGACAGGTCTAATGAAAAACTGTTTTTT. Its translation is CASSRDRSNEKLFF.

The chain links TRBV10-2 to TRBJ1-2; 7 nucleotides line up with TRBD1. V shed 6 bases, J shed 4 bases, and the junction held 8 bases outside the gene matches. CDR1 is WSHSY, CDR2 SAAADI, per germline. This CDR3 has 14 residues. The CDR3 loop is CASRARQGGYGYTF. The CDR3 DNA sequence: TGCGCCAGCAGAGCCCGACAGGGTGGCTATGGCTACACCTTC.

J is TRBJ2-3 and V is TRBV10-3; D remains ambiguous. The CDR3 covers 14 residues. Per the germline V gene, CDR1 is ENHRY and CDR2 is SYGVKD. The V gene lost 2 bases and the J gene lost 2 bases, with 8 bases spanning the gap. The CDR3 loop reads CAISEPPNTDTQYF. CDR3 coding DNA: TGTGCCATCAGTGAGCCTCCGAACACAGATACGCAGTATTTT.

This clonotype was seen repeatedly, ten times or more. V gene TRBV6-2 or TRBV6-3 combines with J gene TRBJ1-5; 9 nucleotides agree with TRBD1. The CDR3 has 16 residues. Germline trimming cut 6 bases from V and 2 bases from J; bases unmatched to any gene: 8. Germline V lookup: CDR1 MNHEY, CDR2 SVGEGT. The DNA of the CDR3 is TGTGCCAGCAGACTAATTACAGGGGGCGGCAATCAGCCCCAGCATTTT. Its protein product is CASRLITGGGNQPQHF.

The CDR3: CASTGGGRSGEQFF. The CDR3 nucleotides read TGCGCCAGCACGGGGGGCGGGAGGTCTGGTGAGCAGTTCTTC. The chain is built from TRBV5-1 and TRBJ2-1; 8 bases are shared with TRBD2. The germline V gene has CDR1 SGHRS and CDR2 YFSETQ. J lost 9 bases, V lost 6 bases, and 11 bases had no gene match. CDR3 length: 14 residues.

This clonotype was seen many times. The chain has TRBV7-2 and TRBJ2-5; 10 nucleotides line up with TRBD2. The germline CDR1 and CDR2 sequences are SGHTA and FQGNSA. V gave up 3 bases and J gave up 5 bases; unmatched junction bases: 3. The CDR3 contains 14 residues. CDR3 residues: CASSLASGSETQYF. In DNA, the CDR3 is TGTGCCAGCAGCTTGGCTAGCGGGAGTGAGACCCAGTACTTC.

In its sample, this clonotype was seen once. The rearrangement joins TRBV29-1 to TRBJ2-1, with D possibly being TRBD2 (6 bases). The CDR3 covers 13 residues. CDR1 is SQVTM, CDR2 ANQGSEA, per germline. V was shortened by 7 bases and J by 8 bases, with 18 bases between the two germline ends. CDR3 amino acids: CSAGRESWDEQFF. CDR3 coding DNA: TGCAGCGCAGGACGGGAGAGTTGGGATGAGCAGTTCTTC.

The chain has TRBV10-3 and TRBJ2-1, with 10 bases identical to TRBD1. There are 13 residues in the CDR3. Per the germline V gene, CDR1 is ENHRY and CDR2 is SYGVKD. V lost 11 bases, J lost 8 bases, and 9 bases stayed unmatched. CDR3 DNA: TGTGCCGCGGACAGGGGGGCCGGGGATGAGCAGTTCTTC. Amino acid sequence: CAADRGAGDEQFF.

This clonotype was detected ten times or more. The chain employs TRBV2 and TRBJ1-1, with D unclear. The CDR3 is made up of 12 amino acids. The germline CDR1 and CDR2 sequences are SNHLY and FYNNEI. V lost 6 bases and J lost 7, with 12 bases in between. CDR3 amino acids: CASSGIVREAFF. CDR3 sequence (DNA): TGTGCCAGCAGCGGGATTGTTCGTGAAGCTTTCTTT. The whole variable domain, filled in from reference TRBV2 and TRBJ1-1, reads EPEVTQTPSHQVTQMGQEVILRCVPISNHLYFYWYRQILGQKVEFLVSFYNNEISEKSEIFDDQFSVERPDGSNFTLKIRSTKLEDSAMYFCASSGIVREAFFGQGTRLTVV.

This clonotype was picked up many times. In DNA form, the CDR3 reads TGTGCCAGAAGAGCGACAGATACGCAGTATTTT. Translation: CARRATDTQYF. The V gene is TRBV2, the J gene TRBJ2-3, with D uncertain. V lost 9 bases to trimming and J lost 3 bases, with 7 bases between them. Germline-derived CDR1 and CDR2 are SNHLY and FYNNEI. The CDR3 is 11 amino acids.

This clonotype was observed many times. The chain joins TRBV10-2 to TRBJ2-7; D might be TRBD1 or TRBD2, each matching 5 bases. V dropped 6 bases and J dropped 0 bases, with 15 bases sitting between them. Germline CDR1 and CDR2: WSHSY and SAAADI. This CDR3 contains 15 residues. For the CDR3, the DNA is TGCGCCAGCAGCCTTAACGGGACCAGCTCCTACGAGCAGTACTTC. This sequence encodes CASSLNGTSSYEQYF.

Here the CDR3 DNA reads TGTGCCAGCAGCTTTTTAGGACTCCACGGCCCCGGGGAGCTGTTTTTT. This translates into CASSFLGLHGPGELFF. The chain is built from TRBV7-9 and TRBJ2-2; TRBD2 might be the D (5 bases). The CDR3 loop spans 16 amino acids. Trimming cost V 3 bases and J 6 bases, with 17 bases left between them. CDR1 is SEHNR and CDR2 is FQNEAQ in the germline V gene (reference sequence).

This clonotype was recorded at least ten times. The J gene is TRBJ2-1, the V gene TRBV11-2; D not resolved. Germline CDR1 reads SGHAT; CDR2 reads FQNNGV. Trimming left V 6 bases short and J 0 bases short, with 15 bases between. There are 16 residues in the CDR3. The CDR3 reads CASRPLGWSSYNEQFF. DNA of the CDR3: TGTGCCAGCAGGCCACTCGGGTGGAGCTCCTACAATGAGCAGTTCTTC.

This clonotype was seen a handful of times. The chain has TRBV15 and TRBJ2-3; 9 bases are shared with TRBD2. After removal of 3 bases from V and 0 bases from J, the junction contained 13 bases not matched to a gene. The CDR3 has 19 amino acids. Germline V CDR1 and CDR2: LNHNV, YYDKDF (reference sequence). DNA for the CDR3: TGTGCCACCAGCAGTCAGAGAAACCGACTAGCGGTTAGCACAGATACGCAGTATTTT. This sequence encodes CATSSQRNRLAVSTDTQYF.

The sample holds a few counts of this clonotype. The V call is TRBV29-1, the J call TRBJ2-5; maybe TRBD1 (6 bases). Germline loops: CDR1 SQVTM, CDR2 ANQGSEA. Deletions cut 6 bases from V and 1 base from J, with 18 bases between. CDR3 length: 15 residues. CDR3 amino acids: CSVTEEQGLQETQYF. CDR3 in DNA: TGCAGCGTGACGGAAGAACAGGGCCTCCAAGAGACCCAGTACTTC. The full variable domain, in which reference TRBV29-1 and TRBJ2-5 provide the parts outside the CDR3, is SAVISQKPSRDICQRGTSLTIQCQVDSQVTMMFWYRQQPGQSLTLIATANQGSEATYESGFVIDKFPISRPNLTFSTLTVSNMSPEDSSIYLCSVTEEQGLQETQYFGPGTRLLVL.

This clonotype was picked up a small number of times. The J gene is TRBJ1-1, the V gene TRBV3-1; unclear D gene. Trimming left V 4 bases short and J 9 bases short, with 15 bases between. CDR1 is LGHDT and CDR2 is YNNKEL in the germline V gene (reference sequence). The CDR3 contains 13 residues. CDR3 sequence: CASSPTSSLKAFF. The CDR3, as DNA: TGTGCCAGCAGCCCAACAAGTTCCCTGAAAGCTTTCTTT.